Each of the 28 T cell receptor beta chains below was sequenced from the same sample in a study of neurological immune-mediated disorders. TCRdb re-analysed the 5' RACE reads in MiXCR, keeping a single row per CDR3 protein. The data contain tens of thousands of distinct CDR3 sequences, about 13% of them singletons. As for time point: longitudinal time-point 1 (baseline). The sample comprised PBMCs. The receptors here all came from a female donor with HTLV-1-associated myelopathy (HAM/TSP).

This clonotype was picked up a small number of times. CDR3 sequence reads: CASSSTTGVIRDTQYF. The CDR3 nucleotides are TGTGCCAGCAGCTCGACGACAGGGGTGATTAGAGATACGCAGTATTTT. The chain carries TRBV9 and TRBJ2-3; 8 positions agree with TRBD1. Losses at the gene ends were 4 bases for V and 5 bases for J; bases not matched to a gene: 12. The CDR3 covers 16 residues. The germline V gene has CDR1 SGDLS and CDR2 YYNGEE.

This clonotype was detected ten times or more. The chain uses TRBV11-2 and TRBJ1-1, with D possibly TRBD1 on 6 matching bases. CDR1 is SGHAT and CDR2 is FQNNGV in the germline V gene. The CDR3 contains 12 residues. The germline V and J ends were trimmed by 4 bases and 3 bases, with 6 bases remaining between them. CDR3 residues: CASSSGDTEAFF. CDR3 DNA sequence: TGTGCCAGCAGCTCAGGGGACACTGAAGCTTTCTTT.

This clonotype has ten or more counts. The chain couples TRBV29-1 to TRBJ2-1, with 10 bases aligning to TRBD2. V gave up 2 bases and J gave up 5 bases; unmatched junction bases: 15. Looked up from germline, CDR1 is SQVTM and CDR2 is ANQGSEA. The CDR3 extends over 18 amino acids. The CDR3 DNA reads TGCAGCGTTGAAAGCCGGCTTACTCTAGCGGGGGCGAACAATGAGCAGTTCTTC. Translating it yields CSVESRLTLAGANNEQFF.

A note on this clonotype: As the CDR3 is not closed by the conserved phenylalanine or tryptophan, this likely results from a read error. The DNA is left out, because the CDR3 cannot be placed on it with certainty; the CDR3 is given as TCRdb lists it. V usage is TRBV5-1 and J usage is TRBJ2-7; the DNA was not used to check the table's D call, TRBD2. The CDR3 has 14 residues if both end residues are counted. CDR1 and CDR2 from the germline V gene are SGHRS and YFSETQ. CDR3 protein: CASRRDSEAYEQNL.

This clonotype was observed at least ten times. CDR3 protein: CASSDTKAGFFLETQYF. In DNA form, the CDR3 reads TGTGCCAGCAGCGATACCAAGGCGGGGTTCTTCTTGGAGACCCAGTACTTC. The V and J genes are TRBV7-9 and TRBJ2-5; D perhaps matches TRBD2 (6 bases). The CDR3 runs to 17 residues. Trimming pared 5 bases from V and 5 bases from J, leaving 24 bases between. Germline V gene sequence: CDR1 SEHNR, CDR2 FQNEAQ (reference sequence).

In its sample, this clonotype was seen many times. The rearrangement uses TRBV2 and TRBJ2-5, with 7 bases fitting TRBD2. Germline lookup yields CDR1 SNHLY and CDR2 FYNNEI. Trimming took 6 bases from V and 5 from J; bases not matched to a gene: 6. This CDR3 is 13 amino acids long. The CDR3 loop is CASSTLASETQYF. CDR3 DNA sequence: TGTGCCAGCAGCACACTAGCGTCGGAGACCCAGTACTTC.

Turning to this clonotype: A much larger clone is a single base away; this may be a read error. J is TRBJ2-4 and V is TRBV25-1; D is possibly TRBD2 (6 bases). The CDR3 covers 16 residues. Germline loops: CDR1 MGHDK, CDR2 SYGVNS. V was cut by 2 bases and J by 3 bases, with 14 bases left in between. The CDR3 DNA reads as TGTGCCAGCAGTGAACAAACGACGGGAGTCAAAAACATTCAGTACTTC. Amino acid sequence: CASSEQTTGVKNIQYF. Looking up the rest from reference TRBV25-1 and TRBJ2-4 gives the full variable domain: EADIYQTPRYLVIGTGKKITLECSQTMGHDKMYWYQQDPGMELHLIHYSYGVNSTEKGDLSSESTVSRIRTEHFPLTLESARPSHTSQYLCASSEQTTGVKNIQYFGAGTRLSVL.

This clonotype was counted a few times. The DNA for the CDR3 is TGTGCCAGCAGCCAAGATCTCGCGGGGGGGCCTGTTGAGCAGTTCTTC. Residues: CASSQDLAGGPVEQFF. The chain links TRBV3-1 to TRBJ2-1; TRBD2 matches at 9 bases. The CDR3 contains 16 residues. Germline CDR1 LGHDT, CDR2 YNNKEL (reference sequence). Trimming removed 0 bases from V and 9 bases from J; junction bases left unmatched: 9.

This clonotype was counted many times. The chain recombines TRBV4-1 with TRBJ2-4; TRBD1 or TRBD2 may be the D gene (6 bases each). Germline-derived CDR1 and CDR2 are MGHRA and YSYEKL. Trimming shortened V by 0 bases and J by 12 bases, and 15 bases separated the two germline ends. This CDR3 contains 14 residues. The CDR3 reads CASSQDRGAYAQYF. Written as DNA, the CDR3 is TGCGCCAGCAGCCAAGATAGGGGGGCCTATGCTCAGTACTTC.

This clonotype was detected ten times or more. DNA of the CDR3: TGTGCCAGCAGCGTAGGGGGGCGCTACGAGCAGTACTTC. It specifies CASSVGGRYEQYF. The chain is built from TRBV9 and TRBJ2-7, with D possibly matching TRBD1 (6 bases). Trimming cost V 0 bases and J 3 bases, with 7 bases left between them. The CDR3 runs 13 residues. Germline V gene data show CDR1 as SGDLS and CDR2 as YYNGEE.

Ten or more counts support this clonotype. This rearrangement joins TRBV20-1 to TRBJ1-6, with 7 bases matching TRBD1. This CDR3 region has 15 residues. The germline V gene has CDR1 DFQATT and CDR2 SNEGSKA (reference sequence). V lost 1 base and J lost 7; bases outside the gene matches: 7. Here the CDR3 reads CSARVRGGGNSPLHF. DNA of the CDR3: TGCAGTGCTAGAGTAAGGGGAGGGGGCAATTCACCCCTCCACTTT.

This clonotype has a count of ten or more. The rearrangement uses TRBV12-3 or TRBV12-4 and TRBJ2-7; TRBD2 matches 7 bases. There are 14 residues in the CDR3. V trimming: 4 bases; J trimming: 2 bases; junction bases outside the gene matches: 5. CDR3 amino acids: CASSSRGGAYEQYF. The CDR3 DNA sequence: TGTGCCAGCAGTTCCCGGGGAGGGGCCTACGAGCAGTACTTC.

In this sample, this clonotype turned up many times. The rearrangement joins TRBV28 to TRBJ2-7, with no clear D. CDR1 is MDHEN, CDR2 SYDVKM, per germline. Trimming stripped 4 bases from V and 2 bases from J, with 15 bases between. CDR3 length equals 15 residues. This CDR3 is CASSWISGSTYEQYF. The CDR3, as DNA: TGTGCCAGCAGTTGGATTTCGGGTTCTACCTACGAGCAGTACTTC.

At least ten counts were recorded for this clonotype. This chain connects TRBV6-5 to TRBJ2-7; no clear D gene. There are 13 residues in the CDR3. V was trimmed by 2 bases and J by 2 bases, leaving 7 bases between them. CDR1 and CDR2 (germline): MNHEY, SVGAGI. This chain's CDR3 is CASSYRQAYEQYF. Written as DNA, the CDR3 is TGTGCCAGCAGTTACCGGCAGGCCTACGAGCAGTACTTC.

The V and J genes are TRBV27 and TRBJ2-7; tentatively, D is TRBD2 (5 bases). The CDR3 is 12 amino acids. Germline values: CDR1 MNHEY, CDR2 SMNVEV (reference sequence). V lost 2 bases and J lost 5, with 7 bases in between. The CDR3 is CASSLIANEQYF. CDR3 coding DNA: TGTGCCAGCAGTTTAATAGCGAACGAGCAGTACTTC.

This clonotype was seen repeatedly, ten times or more. Relative to the germline gene, one junction end is altered; a read error may explain this. The J gene is TRBJ1-1, the V gene TRBV7-9; 7 bases align to TRBD1. Germline V gene lookup returns CDR1 SEHNR and CDR2 FQNEAQ (reference sequence). This CDR3 has 14 residues. The CDR3 loop is CASVSGTENSEAFF. CDR3 nucleotides: TGTGCCAGCGTATCCGGGACAGAGAACTCTGAAGCTTTCTTT. The full variable domain, completed using reference TRBV7-9 and TRBJ1-1, is DTGVSQNPRHKITKRGQNVTFRCDPISEHNRLYWYRQTLGQGPEFLTYFQNEAQLEKSRLLSDRFSAERPKGSFSTLEIQRTEQGDSAMYLCASVSGTENSEAFFGQGTRLTVV.

J is TRBJ1-5 and V is TRBV12-3 or TRBV12-4; tentatively, D is TRBD1 (5 bases). This CDR3 has 15 amino acids. Trimming took off 6 bases at V and 0 bases at J, with 12 bases between the two ends. Here the CDR3 reads CASSRGTSSNQPQHF. The DNA for the CDR3 is TGTGCCAGCAGCCGAGGGACGTCTAGCAATCAGCCCCAGCATTTT.

This clonotype was counted between two and nine times. V and J are TRBV19 and TRBJ1-5; D unclear. This CDR3 has 14 amino acids. V dropped 3 bases and J dropped 7 bases, with 13 bases sitting between them. Germline CDR1 is LNHDA and CDR2 is SQIVND (reference sequence). The CDR3 DNA is TGTGCCAGTAGTATTGTAGGAAATCGGCAGCCCCAGCATTTT. Encoded protein: CASSIVGNRQPQHF.

This clonotype was recorded many times. The DNA for the CDR3 is TGTGCCAGCAGCACGGTGAACACTGAAGCTTTCTTT. Translating it yields CASSTVNTEAFF. This chain connects TRBV5-6 to TRBJ1-1; D uncertain. The CDR3 contains 12 residues. The germline gives CDR1 SGHDT, CDR2 YYEEEE. The V and J ends lost 4 bases and 0 bases respectively, with 4 bases between them.

At least ten counts were recorded for this clonotype. The rearrangement links TRBV4-1 to TRBJ2-1, with 12 bases matching TRBD2. Germline V gene sequence: CDR1 MGHRA, CDR2 YSYEKL. The CDR3 consists of 16 residues. The junction had 6 bases not matched to a gene; V was cut back by 4 bases and J by 5 bases. This chain's CDR3 is CASSRILAGGDNEQFF. The CDR3 DNA is TGCGCCAGCAGCCGCATACTAGCGGGGGGTGACAATGAGCAGTTCTTC.

This clonotype was detected many times. CDR3 in amino acids: CASSPGVVGNQPQHF. The CDR3 nucleotides read TGTGCCAGCAGCCCGGGCGTGGTGGGCAATCAGCCCCAGCATTTT. V usage is TRBV7-9 and J usage is TRBJ1-5; D is uncertain. V lost 5 bases to trimming and J lost 2 bases, with 13 bases between them. Germline-derived CDR1 and CDR2 are SEHNR and FQNEAQ (reference sequence). This CDR3 has 15 amino acids.

Many counts were recorded for this clonotype. The gene calls are TRBV3-1 and TRBJ2-1; the match to TRBD2 covers 12 bases. Germline V gene lookup returns CDR1 LGHDT and CDR2 YNNKEL (reference sequence). The V and J ends lost 4 bases and 10 bases, in that order; junction bases with no gene match: 2. The CDR3 totals 13 residues. CDR3 sequence reads: CASSLLAGGEQFF. CDR3 DNA: TGTGCCAGCAGCCTACTAGCGGGGGGCGAGCAGTTCTTC.

Many counts were recorded for this clonotype. This chain joins TRBV5-8 and TRBJ1-5; unclear D gene. The length of the CDR3 is 13 residues. With 6 bases removed from V and 7 bases from J, the gap between germline ends came to 14 bases. Germline V gene sequence: CDR1 SGHTS, CDR2 YDEGEE. The DNA for the CDR3 is TGTGCCAGCAAGAGAACAGATGTGCAGCCCCAGCATTTT. It is translated as CASKRTDVQPQHF.

This clonotype has a count of ten or more. The chain combines TRBV5-1 with TRBJ2-3, with 8 positions matching TRBD2. Germline V gene data show CDR1 as SGHRS and CDR2 as YFSETQ. V gave up 4 bases and J gave up 6 bases; unmatched junction bases: 10. The CDR3 contains 15 residues. The CDR3: CASSPLTSASDTQYF. In DNA, the CDR3 is TGCGCCAGCAGCCCTCTGACTAGCGCCTCGGATACGCAGTATTTT.

This clonotype was seen repeatedly, ten times or more. The V and J genes are TRBV3-1 and TRBJ2-7; 7 bases align to TRBD1. CDR3 size: 17 residues. J lost 2 bases, V lost 0 bases, and 10 bases had no gene match. In germline, CDR1 is LGHDT, CDR2 YNNKEL (reference sequence). The CDR3 region is CASSQEARQGYTYEQYF. Here the CDR3 DNA reads TGTGCCAGCAGCCAAGAAGCCCGACAGGGTTACACCTACGAGCAGTACTTC.

This clonotype was seen ten or more times. The V call is TRBV10-3, the J call TRBJ2-3; perhaps TRBD1 as D (6 bases). The germline V gene has CDR1 ENHRY and CDR2 SYGVKD. The CDR3 contains 18 residues. The V and J ends lost 3 bases and 0 bases respectively, with 19 bases between them. CDR3 nucleotides: TGTGCCATCAGTGACCCCGAGGGGGAAGCGGAAAGCACAGATACGCAGTATTTT. It translates to CAISDPEGEAESTDTQYF.

In this sample, this clonotype turned up many times. The chain joins TRBV20-1 to TRBJ2-7; 9 bases are a match to TRBD1. Germline V gene sequence: CDR1 DFQATT, CDR2 SNEGSKA (reference sequence). Trimming cost V 1 base and J 6 bases; bases outside gene matches: 7. This CDR3 region has 14 residues. Here the CDR3 reads CSARGDRDHGEQYF. The CDR3 DNA follows: TGCAGTGCTAGAGGGGACAGGGACCACGGCGAGCAGTACTTC.

In the case of this clonotype: A much more abundant neighbour one base away suggests this may be a read error. Since the CDR3 does not end with the conserved phenylalanine or tryptophan, this likely comes from a read error. The rearrangement uses TRBV4-2 and TRBJ1-2; no clear D. The CDR3 consists of 14 residues. Germline V gene sequence: CDR1 LGHNA, CDR2 YNFKEQ. The ends were cut back, 0 bases at V and 1 base at J, with 6 bases in the middle. The CDR3 sequence: CASSQDRYNYGYTL. The CDR3 region has the DNA TGTGCCAGCAGCCAAGACAGATATAACTATGGCTACACCTTA.